This T cell receptor beta chain stems from a study of blood T cell repertoires in COVID-19. At the level of the study: The origin of the acute and convalescent COVID-19 samples was the United States, Italy and Spain. PBMCs, B-cell-depleted T cells, or T cells provided the cDNA or gDNA that made up the material.

Trimming removed 4 bases at V and 3 bases at J, with 11 bases between. Germline lookup yields CDR1 SGHDT and CDR2 YYEEEE. This CDR3 comprises 14 residues. How the authors handled the data: Quantification of nucleated cells was approximated via reference gene primer amplification. The protocol was immunoSEQ multiplex PCR, while the TCRdb copy is restricted to in-frame clones and leaves out a portion. Clonal size and the V and J genes are those of that table, whereas D and trimming came from the DNA. The table includes 80,000 or so clones, around 80% detected once. The chain recombines TRBV5-6 with TRBJ1-5; TRBD1 might be the D (5 bases). The sample consisted of peripheral blood. The receptor comes from a man in his 60s with acute or convalescent COVID-19. CDR3 amino acids: CASSLGHLNQPQHF. CDR3 DNA: TGTGCCAGCAGCCTAGGACACCTCAATCAGCCCCAGCATTTT.